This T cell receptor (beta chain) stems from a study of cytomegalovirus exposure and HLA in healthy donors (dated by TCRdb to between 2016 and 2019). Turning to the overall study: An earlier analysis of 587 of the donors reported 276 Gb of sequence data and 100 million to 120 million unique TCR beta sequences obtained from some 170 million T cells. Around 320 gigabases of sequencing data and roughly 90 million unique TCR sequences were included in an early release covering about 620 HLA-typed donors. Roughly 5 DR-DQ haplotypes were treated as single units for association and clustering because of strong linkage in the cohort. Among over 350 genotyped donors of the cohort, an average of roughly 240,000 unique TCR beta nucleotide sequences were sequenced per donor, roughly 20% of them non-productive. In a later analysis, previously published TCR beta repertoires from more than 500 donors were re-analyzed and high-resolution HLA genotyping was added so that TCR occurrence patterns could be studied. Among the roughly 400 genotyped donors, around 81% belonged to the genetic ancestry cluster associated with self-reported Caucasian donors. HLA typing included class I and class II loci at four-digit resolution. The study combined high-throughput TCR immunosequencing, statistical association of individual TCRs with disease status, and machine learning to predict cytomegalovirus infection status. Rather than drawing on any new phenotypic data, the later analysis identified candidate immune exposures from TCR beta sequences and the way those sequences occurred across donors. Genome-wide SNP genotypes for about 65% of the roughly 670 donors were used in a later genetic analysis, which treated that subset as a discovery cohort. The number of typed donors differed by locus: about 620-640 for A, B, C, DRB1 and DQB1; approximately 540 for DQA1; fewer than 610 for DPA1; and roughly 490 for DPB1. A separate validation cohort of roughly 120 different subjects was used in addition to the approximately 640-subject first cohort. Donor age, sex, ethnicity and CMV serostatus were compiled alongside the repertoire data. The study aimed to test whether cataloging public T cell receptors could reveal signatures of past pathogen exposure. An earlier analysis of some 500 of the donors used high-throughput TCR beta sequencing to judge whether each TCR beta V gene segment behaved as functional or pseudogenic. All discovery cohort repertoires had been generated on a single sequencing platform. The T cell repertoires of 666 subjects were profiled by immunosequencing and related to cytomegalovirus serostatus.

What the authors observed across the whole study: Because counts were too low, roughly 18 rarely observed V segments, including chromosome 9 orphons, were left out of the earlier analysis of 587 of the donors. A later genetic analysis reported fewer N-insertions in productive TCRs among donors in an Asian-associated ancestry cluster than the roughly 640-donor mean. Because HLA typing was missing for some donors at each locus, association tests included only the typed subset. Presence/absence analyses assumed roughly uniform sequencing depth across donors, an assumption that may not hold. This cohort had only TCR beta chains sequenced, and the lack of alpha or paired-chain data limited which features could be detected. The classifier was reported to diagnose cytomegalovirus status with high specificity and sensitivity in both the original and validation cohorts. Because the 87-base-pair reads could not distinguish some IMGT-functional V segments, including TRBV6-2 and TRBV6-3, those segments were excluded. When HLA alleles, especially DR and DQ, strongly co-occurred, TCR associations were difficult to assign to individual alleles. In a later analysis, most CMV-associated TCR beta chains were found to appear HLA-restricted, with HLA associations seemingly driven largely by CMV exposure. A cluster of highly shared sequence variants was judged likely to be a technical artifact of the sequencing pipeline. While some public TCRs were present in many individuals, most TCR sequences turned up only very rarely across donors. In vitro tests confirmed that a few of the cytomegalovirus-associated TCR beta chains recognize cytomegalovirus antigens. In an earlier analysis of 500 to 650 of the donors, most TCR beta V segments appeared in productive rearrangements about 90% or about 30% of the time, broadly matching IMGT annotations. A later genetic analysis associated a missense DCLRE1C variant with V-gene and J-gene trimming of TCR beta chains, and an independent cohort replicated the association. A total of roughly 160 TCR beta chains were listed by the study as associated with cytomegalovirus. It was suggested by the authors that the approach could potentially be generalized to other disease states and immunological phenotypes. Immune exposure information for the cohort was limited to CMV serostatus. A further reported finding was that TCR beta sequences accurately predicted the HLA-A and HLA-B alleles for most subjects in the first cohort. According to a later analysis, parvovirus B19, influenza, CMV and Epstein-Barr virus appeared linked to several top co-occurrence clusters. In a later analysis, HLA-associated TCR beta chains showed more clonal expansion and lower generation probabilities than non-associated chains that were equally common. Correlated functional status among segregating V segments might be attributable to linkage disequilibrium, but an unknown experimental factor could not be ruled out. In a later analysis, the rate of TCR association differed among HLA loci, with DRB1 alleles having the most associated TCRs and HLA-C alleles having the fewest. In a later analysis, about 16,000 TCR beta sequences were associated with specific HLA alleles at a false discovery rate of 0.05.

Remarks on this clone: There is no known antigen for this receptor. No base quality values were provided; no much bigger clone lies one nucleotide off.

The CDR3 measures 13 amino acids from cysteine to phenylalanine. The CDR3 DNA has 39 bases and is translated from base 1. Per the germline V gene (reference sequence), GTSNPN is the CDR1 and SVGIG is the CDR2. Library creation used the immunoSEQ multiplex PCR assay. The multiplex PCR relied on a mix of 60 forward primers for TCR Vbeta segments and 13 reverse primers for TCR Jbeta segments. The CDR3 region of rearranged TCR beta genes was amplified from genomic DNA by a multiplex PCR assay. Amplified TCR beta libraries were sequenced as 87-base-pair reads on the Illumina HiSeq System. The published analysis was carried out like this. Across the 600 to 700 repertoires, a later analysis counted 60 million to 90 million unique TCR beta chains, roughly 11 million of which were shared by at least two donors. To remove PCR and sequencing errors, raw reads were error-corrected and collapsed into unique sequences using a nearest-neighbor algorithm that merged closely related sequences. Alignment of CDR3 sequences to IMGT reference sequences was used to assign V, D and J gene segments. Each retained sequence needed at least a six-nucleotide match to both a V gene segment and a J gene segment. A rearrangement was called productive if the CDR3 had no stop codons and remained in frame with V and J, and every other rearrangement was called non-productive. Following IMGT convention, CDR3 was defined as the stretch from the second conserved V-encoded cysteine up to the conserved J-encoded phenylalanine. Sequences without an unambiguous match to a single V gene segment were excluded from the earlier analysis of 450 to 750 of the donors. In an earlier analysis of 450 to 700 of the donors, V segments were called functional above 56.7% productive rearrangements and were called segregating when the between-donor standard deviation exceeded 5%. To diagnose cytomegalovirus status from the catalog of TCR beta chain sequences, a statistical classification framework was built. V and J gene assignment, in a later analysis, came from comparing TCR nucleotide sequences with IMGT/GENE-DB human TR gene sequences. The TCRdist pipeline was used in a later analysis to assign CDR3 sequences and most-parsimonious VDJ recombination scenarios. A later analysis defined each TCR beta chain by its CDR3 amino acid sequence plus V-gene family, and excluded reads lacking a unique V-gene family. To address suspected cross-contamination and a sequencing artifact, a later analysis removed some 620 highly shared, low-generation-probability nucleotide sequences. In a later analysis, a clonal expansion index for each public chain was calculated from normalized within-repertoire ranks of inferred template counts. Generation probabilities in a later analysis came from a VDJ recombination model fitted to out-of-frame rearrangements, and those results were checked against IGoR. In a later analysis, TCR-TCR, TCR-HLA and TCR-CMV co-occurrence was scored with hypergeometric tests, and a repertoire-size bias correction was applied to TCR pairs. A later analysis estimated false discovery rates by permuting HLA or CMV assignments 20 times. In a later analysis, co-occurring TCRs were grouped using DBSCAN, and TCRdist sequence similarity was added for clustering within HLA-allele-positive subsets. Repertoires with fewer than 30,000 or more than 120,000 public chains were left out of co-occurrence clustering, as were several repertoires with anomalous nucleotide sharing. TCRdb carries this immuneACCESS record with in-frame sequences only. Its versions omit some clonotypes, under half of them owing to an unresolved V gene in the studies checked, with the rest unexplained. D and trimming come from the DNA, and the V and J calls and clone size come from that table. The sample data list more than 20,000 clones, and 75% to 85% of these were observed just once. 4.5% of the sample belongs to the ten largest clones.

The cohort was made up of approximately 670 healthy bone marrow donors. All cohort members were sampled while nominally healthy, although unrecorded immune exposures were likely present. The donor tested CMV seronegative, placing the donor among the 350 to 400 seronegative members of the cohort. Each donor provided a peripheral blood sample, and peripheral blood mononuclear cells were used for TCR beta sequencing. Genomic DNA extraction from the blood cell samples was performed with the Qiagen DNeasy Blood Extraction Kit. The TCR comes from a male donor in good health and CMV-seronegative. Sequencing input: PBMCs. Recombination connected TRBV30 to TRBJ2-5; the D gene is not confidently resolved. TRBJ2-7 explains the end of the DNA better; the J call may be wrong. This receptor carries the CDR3 CAWSVRSVYEQYF. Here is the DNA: TGTGCCTGGAGTGTACGTTCCGTCTACGAGCAGTACTTC.